This T cell receptor beta chain was found in a study of T-cell reconstitution after alpha-beta-depleted transplantation in children. Unique molecular identifiers tagged the TCRbeta library. MiXCR, applied by TCRdb to the PCR reads, yields one record per CDR3 protein. The sample records 450,000 to 600,000 distinct CDR3 sequences, roughly a tenth being singletons. Germline CDR1 SGHTA, CDR2 FQGNSA. CDR3 size: 16 residues. Trimming cost V 6 bases and J 2 bases; bases outside gene matches: 8. This material consisted of PBMCs, taken before TCRalphabeta/CD19-depleted stem cell transplant. The TCR originated in a child aged 2-9 years with inherited bone marrow failure, due to receive a stem cell transplant. The chain carries TRBV7-2 and TRBJ2-1; 9 bases are a match to TRBD2. The CDR3 DNA follows: TGTGCCAGCAGTTCCGGGACTAGCTTCCCCTACAATGAGCAGTTCTTC. Its translation is CASSSGTSFPYNEQFF.